This passage covers 2 T cell receptor beta chains from one sample sequenced in a study of blood T cells in healthy people across ages. A second PCR of roughly 7 to 11 cycles used a sample-barcoded 5' primer and a J-beta primer mix. A single record per CDR3 protein comes from TCRdb applying MiXCR to the 5' RACE reads. This table has roughly 1.9 million distinct CDR3 sequences, about 39% appearing once. Material for sequencing was blood. The source is a human donor in good health.

The V call is TRBV29-1, the J call TRBJ1-2; D not certain. Germline lookup yields CDR1 SQVTM and CDR2 ANQGSEA. V was trimmed by 7 bases and J by 4 bases, leaving 16 bases between them. This CDR3 is 13 amino acids long. The CDR3 here is CSASGPRAYGYTF. In DNA, the CDR3 is TGCAGCGCCAGTGGGCCAAGAGCCTATGGCTACACCTTC.

The chain is built from TRBV7-2 and TRBJ2-5, with 8 nucleotides matching TRBD2. This CDR3 region has 16 residues. Germline V CDR1 and CDR2: SGHTA, FQGNSA. The V and J ends lost 4 bases and 1 base, in that order; junction bases with no gene match: 8. The DNA of the CDR3 is TGTGCCAGCAGCTCTCCCGGGAGGGGGATCCAAGAGACCCAGTACTTC. Translating it yields CASSSPGRGIQETQYF.